These 20 T cell receptor beta chains share one sample of origin, sequenced in a study of blood T cell repertoires in COVID-19. Assay used: immunoSEQ multiplex PCR; TCRdb lists only in-frame clones, some missing. Counted here are about 370,000 clones, 75% to 90% occurring once; the ten biggest clones make up 1%. The specimen was PBMCs or T cells enriched from blood (not recorded which). The receptors derive from a man younger than 30 who had recovered from COVID-19.

The V and J genes are TRBV6-5 and TRBJ2-7; 13 positions agree with TRBD2. The CDR3 runs 16 residues. CDR1 and CDR2 (germline): MNHEY, SVGAGI. With 2 bases clipped from V and 4 bases from J, the junction kept 5 bases outside the gene matches. CDR3 loop: CASSYRTSGGKYEQYF. DNA of the CDR3: TGTGCCAGCAGTTACAGGACTAGCGGGGGAAAATACGAGCAGTACTTC.

The V call is TRBV18, the J call TRBJ2-7; a possible D gene is TRBD1 (6 bases). The CDR3 loop spans 14 amino acids. Trimming cost V 4 bases and J 4 bases, with 14 bases left between them. Germline V gives CDR1 KGHSH, CDR2 LQKENI. CDR3 DNA: TGTGCCAGCTCACTAACCGGGACACAATACGAGCAGTACTTC. This sequence encodes CASSLTGTQYEQYF.

The rearrangement links TRBV7-8 to TRBJ1-5; possible D gene TRBD1, 5 bases. CDR1 is SGHVS, CDR2 FQNEAQ, per germline. V lost 1 base and J lost 6, with 10 bases in between. The CDR3 is made up of 14 amino acids. CDR3 nucleotide sequence: TGTGCCAGCAGCTTAGTCAGGGAGGTTCAGCCCCAGCATTTT. It is translated as CASSLVREVQPQHF.

V and J are TRBV7-9 and TRBJ1-1; D may be TRBD1 (5 bases). CDR1 is SEHNR, CDR2 FQNEAQ, per germline (reference sequence). The CDR3 is made up of 16 amino acids. V was shortened by 6 bases and J by 6 bases, with 23 bases between the two germline ends. The DNA of the CDR3 is TGTGCCAGCAGACGTCGGCTGGCAGGGCGAACGGCTGAAGCTTTCTTT. It encodes CASRRRLAGRTAEAFF.

The rearrangement links TRBV2 to TRBJ2-3, with D possibly TRBD1 on 6 matching bases. Trimming shortened V by 6 bases and J by 1 base, and 11 bases separated the two germline ends. The CDR3 consists of 14 residues. CDR1 is SNHLY, CDR2 FYNNEI, per germline. The CDR3 loop reads CASRARGGTDTQYF. The CDR3 DNA reads as TGTGCCAGCAGAGCCAGGGGCGGCACAGATACGCAGTATTTT.

This chain connects TRBV5-6 to TRBJ2-1; 7 nucleotides line up with TRBD1. Per germline, CDR1 SGHDT and CDR2 YYEEEE. The J segment lost 8 bases and the V segment lost 2 bases, leaving 4 bases of the junction unmatched. The CDR3 extends over 13 amino acids. The CDR3 loop reads CASSFSGTDEQFF. CDR3 DNA: TGTGCCAGCAGCTTCTCCGGGACAGATGAGCAGTTCTTC.

This clone was recorded only once. The chain has TRBV2 and TRBJ1-6; TRBD1 aligns across 10 bases. J lost 6 bases, V lost 8 bases, and 19 bases had no gene match. Germline V gene lookup returns CDR1 SNHLY and CDR2 FYNNEI. The CDR3 runs to 19 residues. CDR3 nucleotide sequence: TGTGCCAGCGGATTGTCCGTAAGGGACAGGGGTTTAGGTAATTCACCCCTCCACTTT. It is translated as CASGLSVRDRGLGNSPLHF.

A remark on this clone: Other nucleotide sequences in the sample specify the same CDR3. This chain joins TRBV12-3 or TRBV12-4 and TRBJ1-2; TRBD1 is a possible D gene (6 bases). There are 12 residues in the CDR3. The ends were cut back, 6 bases at V and 1 base at J, with 6 bases in the middle. CDR3 sequence: CASRQGNYGYTF. Here the CDR3 DNA reads TGTGCCAGCAGACAGGGTAACTATGGCTACACCTTC.

The chain uses TRBV2 and TRBJ1-3; D ambiguous. The CDR3 consists of 14 residues. V was trimmed by 10 bases and J by 3 bases, leaving 16 bases between them. From germline, CDR1 is SNHLY and CDR2 FYNNEI. CDR3 protein: CATPLDGNGNTIYF. CDR3 DNA sequence: TGTGCCACCCCTCTGGACGGGAATGGAAACACCATATATTTT. Looking up the rest from reference TRBV2 and TRBJ1-3 gives the full variable domain: EPEVTQTPSHQVTQMGQEVILRCVPISNHLYFYWYRQILGQKVEFLVSFYNNEISEKSEIFDDQFSVERPDGSNFTLKIRSTKLEDSAMYFCATPLDGNGNTIYFGEGSWLTVV.

This chain joins TRBV2 and TRBJ2-5, with D maybe TRBD2 (6 bases). Germline CDR1 and CDR2: SNHLY and FYNNEI. The CDR3 runs to 13 residues. V was cut by 3 bases and J by 4 bases, with 9 bases left in between. CDR3 sequence (DNA): TGTGCCAGCAGTGAGACTAGGGTAGAGACCCAGTACTTC. Translated: CASSETRVETQYF.

The rearrangement links TRBV24-1 to TRBJ2-1; unclear D gene. Germline V gene sequence: CDR1 KGHDR, CDR2 SFDVKD. V was clipped by 3 bases and J by 6 bases, with 5 bases between them. The CDR3 is 12 amino acids. The CDR3 nucleotides are TGTGCCACCAGTGATCCGGTCAATGAGCAGTTCTTC. Translating it yields CATSDPVNEQFF.

This clone has a count of ten or more. The chain is built from TRBV28 and TRBJ2-7, with 10 bases that match TRBD2. The length of the CDR3 is 17 residues. Germline-derived CDR1 and CDR2 are MDHEN and SYDVKM. Trimming cost V 7 bases and J 7 bases; bases outside gene matches: 19. CDR3 nucleotide sequence: TGTGCCAGCATGGGGGCGCTAGGACTAGCGGAGGCGGGAGAGCAGTACTTC. Its protein product is CASMGALGLAEAGEQYF.

In this sample, this clone turned up once. The rearrangement links TRBV19 to TRBJ1-5; TRBD1 is a possible D gene (6 bases). The CDR3 loop spans 14 amino acids. V was clipped by 5 bases and J by 3 bases, with 11 bases between them. Germline V gene sequence: CDR1 LNHDA, CDR2 SQIVND (reference sequence). The CDR3 DNA sequence: TGTGCCAGTAGTCAGGACAGTTTCAATCAGCCCCAGCATTTT. Residues: CASSQDSFNQPQHF.

The V gene is TRBV7-2, the J gene TRBJ2-1; TRBD1 matches at 8 bases. Trimming cost V 4 bases and J 1 base; bases outside gene matches: 3. CDR3 size: 15 residues. Germline CDR1 and CDR2: SGHTA and FQGNSA. This CDR3 reads CASSSDRGSYNEQFF. DNA for the CDR3: TGTGCCAGCAGCTCAGACAGGGGATCCTACAATGAGCAGTTCTTC.

The chain combines TRBV6-5 with TRBJ2-7, with 9 bases that match TRBD1. This CDR3 is built from 14 residues. CDR1 is MNHEY and CDR2 is SVGAGI in the germline V gene. The trim removed 9 bases at V and 7 bases at J, leaving 13 bases unmatched. The CDR3 nucleotides are TGTGCCAGTACTACCGGGACAGGGTTAAAGGAGCAGTACTTC. Residues: CASTTGTGLKEQYF.

This clone was observed a single time. This sequence joins TRBV4-1 and TRBJ2-3, with 7 nucleotides matching TRBD2. Germline V CDR1 and CDR2: MGHRA, YSYEKL. The J segment lost 10 bases and the V segment lost 5 bases, leaving 18 bases of the junction unmatched. The length of the CDR3 is 16 residues. The CDR3 region has the DNA TGCGCCAGCAGCAGACCCGGGCGGGAGCCCAGTTTAGCGCAGTATTTT. Its translation is CASSRPGREPSLAQYF.

This clone was recorded only once. The V and J genes are TRBV4-1 and TRBJ2-2; D possibly corresponds to TRBD2 (6 bases). CDR3 size: 17 residues. The V and J ends lost 4 bases and 1 base respectively, with 16 bases between them. Germline V gene sequence: CDR1 MGHRA, CDR2 YSYEKL. The CDR3 DNA sequence: TGCGCCAGCAGCCGGGGGGTTTGGGTAGGGAACACCGGGGAGCTGTTTTTT. Residues: CASSRGVWVGNTGELFF.

This chain connects TRBV2 to TRBJ2-2, with D possibly TRBD1 on 6 matching bases. V was trimmed by 6 bases and J by 6 bases, leaving 17 bases between them. Looked up from germline, CDR1 is SNHLY and CDR2 is FYNNEI. The CDR3 extends over 15 amino acids. The CDR3 loop is CASRVDRWGAGELFF. Written as DNA, the CDR3 is TGTGCCAGCAGGGTTGACAGGTGGGGCGCCGGGGAGCTGTTTTTT.

This clone was seen only a few times. The chain has TRBV7-2 and TRBJ1-5; a weak D match, TRBD1 (6 bases). The CDR3 consists of 15 residues. V was clipped by 3 bases and J by 0 bases, with 9 bases between them. Germline-derived CDR1 and CDR2 are SGHTA and FQGNSA. The CDR3 sequence is CASSFGQFSNQPQHF. The CDR3 DNA is TGTGCCAGCAGCTTCGGACAGTTTAGCAATCAGCCCCAGCATTTT.

The chain has TRBV18 and TRBJ2-1; 9 bases are shared with TRBD2. Germline trimming cut 6 bases from V and 9 bases from J; bases unmatched to any gene: 12. The CDR3 totals 15 residues. The V gene's germline CDR1 is KGHSH and CDR2 LQKENI. CDR3 loop: CASSLRQREAPEQFF. CDR3 in DNA: TGTGCCAGCTCTCTACGGCAGCGGGAGGCCCCTGAGCAGTTCTTC.